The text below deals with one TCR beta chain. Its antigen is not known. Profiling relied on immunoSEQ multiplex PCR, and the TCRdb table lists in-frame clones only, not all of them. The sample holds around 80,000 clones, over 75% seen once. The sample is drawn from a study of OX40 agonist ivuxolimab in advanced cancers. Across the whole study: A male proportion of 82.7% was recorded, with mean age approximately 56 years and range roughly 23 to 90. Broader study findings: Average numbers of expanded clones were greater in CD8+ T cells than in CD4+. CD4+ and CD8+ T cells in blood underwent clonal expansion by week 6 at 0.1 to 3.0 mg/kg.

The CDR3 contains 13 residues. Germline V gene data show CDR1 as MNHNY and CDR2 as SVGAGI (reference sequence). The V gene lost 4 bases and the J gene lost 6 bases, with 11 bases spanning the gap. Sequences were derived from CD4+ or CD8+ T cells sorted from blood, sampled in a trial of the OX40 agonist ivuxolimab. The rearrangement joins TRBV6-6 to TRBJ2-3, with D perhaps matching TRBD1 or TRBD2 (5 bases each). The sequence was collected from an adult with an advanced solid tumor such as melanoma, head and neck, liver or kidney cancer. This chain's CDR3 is CASSSTREDTQYF. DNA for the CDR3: TGTGCCAGCAGTTCTACCAGGGAGGATACGCAGTATTTT.